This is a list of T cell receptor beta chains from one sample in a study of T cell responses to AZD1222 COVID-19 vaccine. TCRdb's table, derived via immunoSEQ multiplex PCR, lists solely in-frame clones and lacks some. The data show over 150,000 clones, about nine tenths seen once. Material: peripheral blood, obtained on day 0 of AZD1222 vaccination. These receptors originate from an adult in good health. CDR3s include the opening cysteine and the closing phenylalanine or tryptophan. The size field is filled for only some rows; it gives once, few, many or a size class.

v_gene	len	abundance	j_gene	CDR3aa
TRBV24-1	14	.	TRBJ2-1	CATSDPRAIGGQFF
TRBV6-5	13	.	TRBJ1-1	CASSYSGQGRSFF
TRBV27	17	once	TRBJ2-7	CASSSSGPASWSYEQYF
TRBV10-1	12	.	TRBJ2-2	CASAPGTGELFF
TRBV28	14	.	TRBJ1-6	CASRLGQFNSPLHF
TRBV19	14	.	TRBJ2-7	CASSMDRERYEQYF
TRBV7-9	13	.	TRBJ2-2	CASSQGNTGELFF
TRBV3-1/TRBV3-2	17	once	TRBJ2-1	CASSPGGRSRSYNEQFF
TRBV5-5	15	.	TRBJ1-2	CASSLGPLPNYGYTF
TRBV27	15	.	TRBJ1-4	CASSSLTAPNEKLFF
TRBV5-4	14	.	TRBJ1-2	CASSLAREGFGYTF
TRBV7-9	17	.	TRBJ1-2	CASSINRGGRANYGYTF
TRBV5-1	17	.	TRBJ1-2	CASSSGWDLDRLEGYTF
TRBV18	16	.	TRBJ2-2	CASSPRGSYGAGELFF
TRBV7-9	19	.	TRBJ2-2	CASSSAGLAGEGGTGELFF
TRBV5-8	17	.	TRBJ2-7	CASSLEGLRRSSYEQYF
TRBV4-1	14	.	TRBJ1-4	CASSRHPHGEKLFF
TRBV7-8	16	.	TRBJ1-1	CASSRQGAVINTEAFF
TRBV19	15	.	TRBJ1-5	CASTPGGRGNQPQHF
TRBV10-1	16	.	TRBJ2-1	CASPDIGLAGYNEQFF
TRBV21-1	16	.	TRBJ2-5	CASSDLGLAVGETQYF
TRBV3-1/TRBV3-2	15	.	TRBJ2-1	CASSLRGTQGSEQFF
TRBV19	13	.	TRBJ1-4	CASSPDGWEKLFF
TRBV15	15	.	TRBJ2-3	CATSRDGGRINTQYF
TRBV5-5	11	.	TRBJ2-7	CASSAVYEQYF
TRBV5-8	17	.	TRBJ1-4	CASSSTGGPRTNEKLFF
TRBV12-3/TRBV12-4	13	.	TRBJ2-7	CASTLGVHYEQYF
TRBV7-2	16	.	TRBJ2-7	CASSQLYGTGAYEQYF
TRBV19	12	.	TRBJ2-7	CANTRVVYEQYF
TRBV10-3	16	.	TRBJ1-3	CAIRARGRAFGNTIYF
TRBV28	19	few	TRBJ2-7	CASSFVPGTSGIVSYEQYF
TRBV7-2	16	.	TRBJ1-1	CASSIGQGAYKNEAFF
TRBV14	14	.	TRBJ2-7	CASSQGSWGYEQYF
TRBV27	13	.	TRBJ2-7	CASTNRQGYEQYF
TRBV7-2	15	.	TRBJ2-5	CASSLMWGPQETQYF
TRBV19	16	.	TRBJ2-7	CASSTKVEFHNYEQYF
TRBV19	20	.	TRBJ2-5	CASSIRRQGEIGYGWETQYF
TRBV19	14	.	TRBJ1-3	CASSNRGDGNTIYF
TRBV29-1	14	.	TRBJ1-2	CSTELGQRHYGYTF
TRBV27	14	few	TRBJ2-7	CASSGRTGGGEQYF
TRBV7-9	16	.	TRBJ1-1	CASSSARTGTNTEAFF
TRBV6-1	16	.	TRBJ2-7	CASSEGSGLAGYEQYF
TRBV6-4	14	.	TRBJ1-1	CASSGDRQNTEAFF
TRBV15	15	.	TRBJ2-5	CATSRDQSSQETQYF